Listed below are T cell receptor beta chains from one sample, sequenced in a study of shared clonotypes between healthy human individuals. The table came from immunoSEQ multiplex PCR; TCRdb's copy has only in-frame clones and leaves some out. In the table there are over 2 million clones, less than 95% of which are singletons. Input material: naive CD8+ T cells sorted from blood. The receptors derive from a man aged 18 to 29 in good health. Both conserved end residues are part of each CDR3. D genes are given only for firm matches. Size tells how often a clone was seen (once, few, many) or the class of an expanded clone, and some rows leave it out.

clone size: .; J gene: TRBJ2-3; D gene: .; V gene: TRBV27; CDR3 protein: CASSLSDPLTDTQYF; CDR3 DNA: TGTGCCAGCAGTTTATCGGACCCCCTCACAGATACGCAGTATTTT
clone size: .; J gene: TRBJ2-7; D gene: TRBD2; V gene: TRBV7-2; CDR3 protein: CASSMTSLSYEQYF; CDR3 DNA: TGTGCCAGCAGCATGACTAGCCTCTCCTACGAGCAGTACTTC
clone size: .; J gene: TRBJ1-3; D gene: .; V gene: TRBV4-2; CDR3 protein: CASSQAGGSGNTIYF; CDR3 DNA: TGTGCCAGCAGCCAAGCTGGGGGCTCTGGAAACACCATATATTTT
clone size: .; J gene: TRBJ2-1; D gene: .; V gene: TRBV4-1; CDR3 protein: CASSPQGRDEQFF; CDR3 DNA: TGCGCCAGCAGCCCACAGGGTCGCGATGAGCAGTTCTTC
clone size: .; J gene: TRBJ2-3; D gene: .; V gene: TRBV7-8; CDR3 protein: CASSSPATSTDTQYF; CDR3 DNA: TGTGCCAGCAGCTCCCCCGCTACTAGCACAGATACGCAGTATTTT
clone size: .; J gene: TRBJ2-7; D gene: .; V gene: TRBV11-1; CDR3 protein: CASSWDSPYEQYF; CDR3 DNA: TGTGCCAGCAGCTGGGACTCGCCCTACGAGCAGTACTTC
clone size: .; J gene: TRBJ2-7; D gene: .; V gene: TRBV5-8; CDR3 protein: CASRVTEDYEQYF; CDR3 DNA: TGTGCCAGCAGAGTGACGGAAGACTACGAGCAGTACTTC
clone size: .; J gene: TRBJ2-1; D gene: TRBD1; V gene: TRBV28; CDR3 protein: CASSLVTGVNEQFF; CDR3 DNA: TGTGCCAGCAGTTTGGTGACAGGGGTCAATGAGCAGTTCTTC
clone size: .; J gene: TRBJ2-7; D gene: .; V gene: TRBV11-2; CDR3 protein: CASSLSDGYEQYF; CDR3 DNA: TGTGCCAGCAGCTTATCTGACGGTTACGAGCAGTACTTC
clone size: once; J gene: TRBJ1-2; D gene: .; V gene: TRBV6-5; CDR3 protein: CASSYAGGHGYTF; CDR3 DNA: TGTGCCAGCAGTTACGCGGGAGGGCATGGCTACACCTTC
clone size: .; J gene: TRBJ2-7; D gene: .; V gene: TRBV11-2; CDR3 protein: CASSLVGMEKYF; CDR3 DNA: TGTGCCAGCAGCTTAGTAGGTATGGAGAAGTACTTC